A selection of T cell receptor beta chains follows, all from one sample in a study of shared clonotypes between healthy human individuals. The repertoire was sequenced with immunoSEQ multiplex PCR; TCRdb's copy has only in-frame clones and lacks some. The sample has 2 million to 2.5 million clones, under 97% seen once. Sequenced: naive CD4+ T cells sorted from blood. These receptors were obtained from a man aged 18 to 30 in good health. Each CDR3 is given with its conserved first and last residue. Fields, in order: CDR3 length, J gene, V gene, D gene, clone size, CDR3 DNA, CDR3 protein. A D gene is named only where the DNA matches it firmly. Size values are once, few and many counts, or a class for expanded clones, and some rows have none.

>13|TRBJ2-5|TRBV7-2|.|.
TGTGCCAGCAGCTTAGAGCCGCCCGGGCCCCAGTACTTC
CASSLEPPGPQYF
>15|TRBJ2-7|TRBV30|TRBD1|.
TGTGCCTGGAGTGCCCCCGGGACAGGGGTTCGGGAGCAGTACTTC
CAWSAPGTGVREQYF
>13|TRBJ1-1|TRBV6-5|.|.
TGTGCCACCTCGACTGGGAAGAACACTGAAGCTTTCTTT
CATSTGKNTEAFF
>15|TRBJ2-7|TRBV19|.|.
TGTGCCAGTAGTATAGGGACGGTTAGCTCCTACGAGCAGTACTTC
CASSIGTVSSYEQYF
>13|TRBJ1-5|TRBV30|.|.
TGTGCCTGCCAAGGACAGCCTCGGGAGCCCCAGCATTTT
CACQGQPREPQHF
>15|TRBJ1-2|TRBV28|.|.
TGTGCCAGCAGTGTGACGACAGGCTCGAACTATGGCTACACCTTC
CASSVTTGSNYGYTF
>14|TRBJ1-2|TRBV6-1|.|.
TGTGCCAGCAGTGAAGGGGGCTCCGTCTATGGCTACACCTTC
CASSEGGSVYGYTF
>14|TRBJ2-7|TRBV5-1|TRBD1|.
TGCGCCAGCAGCGAGGACAGGGGGCAGTACGAGCAGTACTTC
CASSEDRGQYEQYF
>14|TRBJ2-5|TRBV5-4|.|few
TGTGCCAGCAGCTTGCGGGACTACCAAGAGACCCAGTACTTC
CASSLRDYQETQYF
>15|TRBJ1-1|TRBV4-1|.|once
TGCGCCAGCAGCCAAGAGGGGGTTCTGAACACTGAAGCTTTCTTT
CASSQEGVLNTEAFF
>15|TRBJ1-3|TRBV30|TRBD1|.
TGTGCCTGGAGTGGTCTCGGACAGGAGGGAAACACCATATATTTT
CAWSGLGQEGNTIYF
>15|TRBJ2-1|TRBV28|TRBD2|.
TGTGCCAGCAGACCGCGGACTAGCGGATACAATGAGCAGTTCTTC
CASRPRTSGYNEQFF
>11|TRBJ1-2|TRBV19|.|.
TGTGCCAGTAGTATTCAGGGCGGCTACACCTTC
CASSIQGGYTF
>14|TRBJ2-1|TRBV12-5|TRBD2|.
TGTGCTAGTGGTAAGACTAGCGGGACGTTCCAGCCGTTCTTC
CASGKTSGTFQPFF
>17|TRBJ2-2|TRBV7-9|.|.
TGTGCCAGCAGCAGGACATCCGGCCTCACGAACACCGGGGAGCTGTTTTTT
CASSRTSGLTNTGELFF
>15|TRBJ2-7|TRBV2|.|.
TGTGCCAGCAGGCTCGTAAACCAGGGTGGCTACGAGCAGTACTTC
CASRLVNQGGYEQYF
>15|TRBJ2-7|TRBV7-2|TRBD2|.
TGTGCCAGCAGCCAAGGACTAGCGGGCCCCTACGAGCAGTACTTC
CASSQGLAGPYEQYF
>15|TRBJ2-7|TRBV6-5|.|.
TGTGCCAGCAGCACCGTTGGGGAGCGGGCGGGGGAGCAGTACTTC
CASSTVGERAGEQYF
>14|TRBJ1-2|TRBV27|.|.
TGTGCCAGCAGTTTATCCCCCCAGACCTATGGCTACACCTTC
CASSLSPQTYGYTF
>15|TRBJ1-6|TRBV28|TRBD1|.
TGTGCCAGCAGGGGACAGGGGTCTTTCCAATCAACCCTCCACTTT
CASRGQGSFQSTLHF
>18|TRBJ2-2|TRBV5-1|.|.
TGCGCCAGCAGCTTGTCATGGTCTCGAGCGCTAGGAACCGGGGAGCTGTTTTTT
CASSLSWSRALGTGELFF
>15|TRBJ2-3|TRBV15|.|once
TGTGCCACCAGCAGAGAGTTGGACCTAGTGGATACGCAGTATTTT
CATSRELDLVDTQYF
>17|TRBJ2-1|TRBV4-2|.|.
TGTGCCAGCAGCCAAGAGGGGGTGAACTACCTGGGGCCCGAGCAGTTCTTC
CASSQEGVNYLGPEQFF
>15|TRBJ2-7|TRBV5-1|.|.
TGCGCCAGCAGCTTGGTCGGCGGGGTCGCCTACGAGCAGTACTTC
CASSLVGGVAYEQYF
>15|TRBJ2-5|TRBV7-7|TRBD2|.
TGTGCTAGCAGCTCCCTCGCGGGAGGGCAAGAGACCCAGTACTTC
CASSSLAGGQETQYF
>13|TRBJ2-7|TRBV2|.|.
TGTGCCAGCAGTGACAGGTTAACCTACGAGCAGTACTTC
CASSDRLTYEQYF
>16|TRBJ2-3|TRBV5-1|TRBD1|.
TGCGCCAGCAGCTTGGGAGGGAGAGGGGGCCCAGATACGCAGTATTTT
CASSLGGRGGPDTQYF
>17|TRBJ2-1|TRBV30|.|.
TGTGCCTGGATAGGAGGGACCCTCGATCTCTCCTACAATGAGCAGTTCTTC
CAWIGGTLDLSYNEQFF
>15|TRBJ1-2|TRBV15|.|.
TGTGCCACCAGCGTTTCCGGTGGTGGCAGCTATGGCTACACCTTC
CATSVSGGGSYGYTF
>16|TRBJ1-6|TRBV19|.|.
TGTGCCAGTAGCACGACGGTTACTACGGGGAATTCACCCCTCCACTTT
CASSTTVTTGNSPLHF
>14|TRBJ2-1|TRBV18|.|.
TGTGCCAGCTCAGAAACAGGGCATAGCAATGAGCAGTTCTTC
CASSETGHSNEQFF
>15|TRBJ1-3|TRBV11-2|TRBD1|.
TGTGCCAGCAGTCGGGACAGCGTCTCTGGAAACACCATATATTTT
CASSRDSVSGNTIYF
>14|TRBJ2-5|TRBV5-1|TRBD1|.
TGCGCCAGCAGCCCGGGACAGGGGAAAGAGACCCAGTACTTC
CASSPGQGKETQYF
>15|TRBJ2-2|TRBV5-1|TRBD2|.
TGCGCCAGCAGCTCGGGACTAGCGGGCACCGGGGAGCTGTTTTTT
CASSSGLAGTGELFF
>20|TRBJ1-3|TRBV7-8|TRBD1|.
TGTGCCAGCAGCTTAGCAGATTTATGGGACAGACCTTACTCTGGAAACACCATATATTTT
CASSLADLWDRPYSGNTIYF
>15|TRBJ1-3|TRBV7-8|.|.
TGTGCCAGCAGCTTAGCGGCTCTCTCTGGAAACACCATATATTTT
CASSLAALSGNTIYF
>15|TRBJ2-1|TRBV18|.|.
TGTGCCAGCTCACTTCTAGGCTACTCCTACAATGAGCAGTTCTTC
CASSLLGYSYNEQFF
>15|TRBJ2-1|TRBV5-4|TRBD1|.
TGTGCCAGCAGCGGGACAGGGAGCTCCTACAATGAGCAGTTCTTC
CASSGTGSSYNEQFF
>13|TRBJ2-7|TRBV6-5|.|.
TGTGCCAGCAGTCGCGTAGGAGCCTACGAGCAGTACTTC
CASSRVGAYEQYF
>15|TRBJ2-5|TRBV5-5|.|.
TGTGCCAGCAGGTCTGCGTGGGAGAAAGGGGAGACCCAGTACTTC
CASRSAWEKGETQYF
>14|TRBJ2-6|TRBV6-6|TRBD2|.
TGTGCCAGCAGTCGGGGGGCTGGGGCCAACGTCCTGACTTTC
CASSRGAGANVLTF
>17|TRBJ2-7|TRBV11-2|.|.
TGTGCCAGCAGCTTAGACTCAGCCTCCCTTAGGCCCTACGAGCAGTACTTC
CASSLDSASLRPYEQYF
>15|TRBJ2-3|TRBV7-9|TRBD1|.
TGTGCCAGCAGCCCCCGGGACAGGGGAGGTTATACGCAGTATTTT
CASSPRDRGGYTQYF
>16|TRBJ2-7|TRBV5-6|.|.
TGTGCCAGCAGCGCAATTACTGACAATCCTCCCTACGAGCAGTACTTC
CASSAITDNPPYEQYF
>11|TRBJ1-1|TRBV28|.|.
TGTGCCAGCAGTTTCCCCACTGAAGCTTTCTTT
CASSFPTEAFF
>14|TRBJ1-1|TRBV5-1|.|.
TGCGCCAGCAGCGCGGACAGTTTGAACACTGAAGCTTTCTTT
CASSADSLNTEAFF
>9|TRBJ2-5|TRBV7-6|.|.
TGTGCCCCCCAAGAGACCCAGTACTTC
CAPQETQYF
>15|TRBJ2-5|TRBV7-8|.|.
TGTGCCAGCAGCTTGGTGAGGGGGGAGGGGGAGACCCAGTACTTC
CASSLVRGEGETQYF
>14|TRBJ1-2|TRBV6-1|.|.
TGTGCCAGCAATTCGGGCAGCCCGAACTATGGCTACACCTTC
CASNSGSPNYGYTF
>16|TRBJ1-4|TRBV25-1|.|.
TGTGCCAGCAGTGATCGGGGGATAAGGGCTAATGAAAAACTGTTTTTT
CASSDRGIRANEKLFF
>13|TRBJ2-7|TRBV7-9|.|.
TGTGCCAGCAGTCCGGGCCCCAAAAGGGAGCAGTACTTC
CASSPGPKREQYF